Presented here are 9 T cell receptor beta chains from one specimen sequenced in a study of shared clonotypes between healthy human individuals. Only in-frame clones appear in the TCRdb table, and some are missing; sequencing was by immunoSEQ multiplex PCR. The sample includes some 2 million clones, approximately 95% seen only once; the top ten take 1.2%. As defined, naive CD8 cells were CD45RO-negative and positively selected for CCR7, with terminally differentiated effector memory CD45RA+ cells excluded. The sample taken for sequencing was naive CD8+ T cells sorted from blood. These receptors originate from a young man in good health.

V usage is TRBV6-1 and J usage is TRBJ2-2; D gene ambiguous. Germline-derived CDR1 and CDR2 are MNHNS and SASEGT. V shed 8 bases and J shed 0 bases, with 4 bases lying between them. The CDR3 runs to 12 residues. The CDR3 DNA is TGTGCCAGCGGGGCGAACACCGGGGAGCTGTTTTTT. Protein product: CASGANTGELFF.

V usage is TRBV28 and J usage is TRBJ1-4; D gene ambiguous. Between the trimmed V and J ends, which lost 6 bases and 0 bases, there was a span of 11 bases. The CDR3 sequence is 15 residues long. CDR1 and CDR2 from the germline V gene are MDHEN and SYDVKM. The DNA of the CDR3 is TGTGCCAGCAGCCCATATCCTGCAACTAATGAAAAACTGTTTTTT. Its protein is CASSPYPATNEKLFF.

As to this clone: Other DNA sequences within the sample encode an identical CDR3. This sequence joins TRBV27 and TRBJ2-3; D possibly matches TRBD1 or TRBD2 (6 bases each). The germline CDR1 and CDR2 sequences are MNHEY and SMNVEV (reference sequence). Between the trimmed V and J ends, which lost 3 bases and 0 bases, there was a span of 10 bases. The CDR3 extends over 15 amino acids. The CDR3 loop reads CASSLGGSSTDTQYF. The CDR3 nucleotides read TGTGCCAGCAGTTTGGGGGGCTCGAGCACAGATACGCAGTATTTT.

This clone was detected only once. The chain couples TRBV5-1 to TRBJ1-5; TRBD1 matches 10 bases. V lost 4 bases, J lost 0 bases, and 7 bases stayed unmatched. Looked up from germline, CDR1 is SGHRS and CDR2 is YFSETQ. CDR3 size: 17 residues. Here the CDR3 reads CASSETGGPYSNQPQHF. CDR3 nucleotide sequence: TGCGCCAGCAGCGAGACAGGGGGCCCTTATAGCAATCAGCCCCAGCATTTT.

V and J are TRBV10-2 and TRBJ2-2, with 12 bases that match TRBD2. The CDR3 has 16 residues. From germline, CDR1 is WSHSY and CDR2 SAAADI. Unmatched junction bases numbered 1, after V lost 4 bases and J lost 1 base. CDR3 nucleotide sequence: TGCGCCAGCAGTGGACTAGCGGGGGAGAACACCGGGGAGCTGTTTTTT. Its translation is CASSGLAGENTGELFF.

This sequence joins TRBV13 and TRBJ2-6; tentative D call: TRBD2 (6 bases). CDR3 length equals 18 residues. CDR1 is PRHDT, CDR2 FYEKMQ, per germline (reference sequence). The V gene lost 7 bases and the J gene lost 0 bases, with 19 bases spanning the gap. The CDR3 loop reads CASIRTQGLFSGANVLTF. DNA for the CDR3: TGTGCCAGCATCCGAACCCAGGGACTGTTCTCTGGGGCCAACGTCCTGACTTTC.

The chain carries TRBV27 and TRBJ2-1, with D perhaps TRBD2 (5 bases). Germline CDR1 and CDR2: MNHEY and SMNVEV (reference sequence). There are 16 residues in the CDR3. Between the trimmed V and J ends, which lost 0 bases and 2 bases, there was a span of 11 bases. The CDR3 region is CASSLSTTLPYNEQFF. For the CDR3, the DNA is TGTGCCAGCAGTTTATCGACTACTCTTCCCTACAATGAGCAGTTCTTC.

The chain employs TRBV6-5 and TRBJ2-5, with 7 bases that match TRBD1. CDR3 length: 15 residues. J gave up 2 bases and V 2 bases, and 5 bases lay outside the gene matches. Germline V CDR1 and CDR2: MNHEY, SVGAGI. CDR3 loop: CASSYVRGTQETQYF. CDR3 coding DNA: TGTGCCAGCAGTTACGTCAGGGGGACACAAGAGACCCAGTACTTC.

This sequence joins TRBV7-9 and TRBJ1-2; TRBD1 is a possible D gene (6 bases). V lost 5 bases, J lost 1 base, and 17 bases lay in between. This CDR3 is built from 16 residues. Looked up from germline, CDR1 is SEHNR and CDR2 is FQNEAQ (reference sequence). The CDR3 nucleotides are TGTGCCAGCAGCAGCCCAGGGGCGGCCATTAACTATGGCTACACCTTC. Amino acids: CASSSPGAAINYGYTF.